The 2 T cell receptor beta chains reported below all come from one sample, sequenced in a study of T cell repertoires in aging, cancer and after chemotherapy. The template was genomic DNA from peripheral blood, not RNA. A mixed TRB-A/B primer pool amplified rearranged TRB by multiplex touch-down PCR. TCRdb processed the multiplex PCR reads anew with MiXCR; each CDR3 protein has one entry. The data show 3,000 or so distinct CDR3 sequences, around 21% seen once. The sample comprised blood. These receptors all come from a human donor with a solid tumor.

The rearrangement links TRBV20-1 to TRBJ2-4; the D gene is possibly TRBD1 (5 bases). V was pared by 2 bases and J by 1 base, with 6 bases between. Germline V gene sequence: CDR1 DFQATT, CDR2 SNEGSKA (reference sequence). The CDR3 sequence is 13 residues long. CDR3 protein: CSARHRAKNIQYF. Written as DNA, the CDR3 is TGCAGTGCTAGACACAGGGCCAAAAACATTCAGTACTTC.

J is TRBJ1-1 and V is TRBV18; tentatively, D is TRBD1 (5 bases). This CDR3 region has 15 residues. Germline assignment: CDR1 KGHSH and CDR2 LQKENI. Trimming stripped 2 bases from V and 3 bases from J, with 13 bases between. The CDR3 nucleotides read TGTGCCAGCTCACCAGCGGGGCCCGGGTACACTGAAGCTTTCTTT. This encodes CASSPAGPGYTEAFF.